The 17 T cell receptor beta chains below were found in one sample sequenced in a study of siplizumab effects on memory and regulatory T cells. Data came from immunoSEQ multiplex PCR; TCRdb stores just in-frame clones and leaves some out. The sample shows about 50,000 clones, 93% of them seen only once. The specimen sequenced was CD8+ T cells sorted from blood. Receptors were obtained from a human donor in good health.

This chain uses TRBV9 with TRBJ1-1; D is unresolved. V was clipped by 4 bases and J by 3 bases, with 7 bases between them. The CDR3 consists of 12 residues. Per the germline V gene, CDR1 is SGDLS and CDR2 is YYNGEE. The CDR3 here is CASSYSDTEAFF. CDR3 bases: TGTGCCAGCAGCTACTCGGACACTGAAGCTTTCTTT. The whole variable domain, remainder taken from reference TRBV9 and TRBJ1-1, is DSGVTQTPKHLITATGQRVTLRCSPRSGDLSVYWYQQSLDQGLQFLIQYYNGEERAKGNILERFSAQQFPDLHSELNLSSLELGDSALYFCASSYSDTEAFFGQGTRLTVV.

The chain uses TRBV10-1 and TRBJ2-1; TRBD1 matches at 9 bases. The ends lost 8 bases at V and 1 base at J; junction bases unmatched: 3. The germline V gene has CDR1 WNHNN and CDR2 SYGVQD (reference sequence). This CDR3 comprises 14 residues. The CDR3 here is CASSDRGSYNEQFF. The CDR3 bases are TGCGCCAGCTCGGACAGGGGATCCTACAATGAGCAGTTCTTC.

The V call is TRBV9, the J call TRBJ2-7; either TRBD1 or TRBD2 may fit D (6 bases each). V was pared by 0 bases and J by 5 bases, with 12 bases between. The CDR3 has 14 amino acids. Germline V gives CDR1 SGDLS, CDR2 YYNGEE. The CDR3: CASSVEGGADEQYF. The CDR3, as DNA: TGTGCCAGCAGCGTAGAGGGGGGCGCCGACGAGCAGTACTTC.

V and J are TRBV7-9 and TRBJ2-7; D might be TRBD1 (5 bases). CDR1 and CDR2 from the germline V gene are SEHNR and FQNEAQ (reference sequence). This CDR3 is built from 14 residues. Between the trimmed V and J ends, which lost 1 base and 2 bases, there was a span of 9 bases. The CDR3: CASSLGGGAYEQYF. The DNA for the CDR3 is TGTGCCAGCAGCTTAGGGGGCGGCGCCTACGAGCAGTACTTC.

The chain recombines TRBV5-1 with TRBJ2-7; D remains ambiguous. V was cut by 4 bases and J by 0 bases, with 14 bases left in between. From germline, CDR1 is SGHRS and CDR2 YFSETQ. The CDR3 covers 15 residues. CDR3 protein: CASSTHVALSYEQYF. CDR3 DNA: TGCGCCAGCAGCACCCATGTGGCCCTCTCCTACGAGCAGTACTTC.

This clone was counted once. The genes are TRBV7-8 and TRBJ2-1; no reliable D call. CDR1 and CDR2 from the germline V gene are SGHVS and FQNEAQ. Trimming pared 1 base from V and 0 bases from J, leaving 7 bases between. This CDR3 has 15 residues. CDR3 sequence reads: CASSLVLSSYNEQFF. In DNA form, the CDR3 reads TGTGCCAGCAGCTTAGTTCTGAGCTCCTACAATGAGCAGTTCTTC.

The CDR3 region is CASSVVPGNYEQYF. The DNA of the CDR3 is TGTGCCAGCAGCGTAGTCCCCGGGAACTACGAGCAGTACTTC. The chain has TRBV9 and TRBJ2-7; D is perhaps TRBD2 (5 bases). The CDR3 runs to 14 residues. The V end was cut by 0 bases, the J end by 3 bases, with 10 bases between. Germline CDR1 reads SGDLS; CDR2 reads YYNGEE.

This clone appeared once. The gene calls are TRBV9 and TRBJ2-7, with TRBD2 matching over 11 bases. CDR1 and CDR2 from the germline V gene are SGDLS and YYNGEE. The CDR3 length is 15 residues. V dropped 0 bases and J dropped 4; count of bases not matched to a gene: 3. For the CDR3, the DNA is TGTGCCAGCAGCGTAGGTAGCGGGAGGGCGTACGAGCAGTACTTC. Translated, it gives CASSVGSGRAYEQYF.

The chain has TRBV27 and TRBJ2-7; TRBD2 might be the D (6 bases). V lost 5 bases, J lost 0 bases, and 8 bases lay in between. The CDR3 contains 13 residues. CDR1 and CDR2 (germline): MNHEY, SMNVEV (reference sequence). CDR3 bases: TGTGCCAGCAGTAGGGGACTCTCCTACGAGCAGTACTTC. This sequence encodes CASSRGLSYEQYF.

This clone was observed a handful of times. The chain employs TRBV15 and TRBJ2-1; D is unclear. Germline CDR1 and CDR2: LNHNV and YYDKDF (reference sequence). V lost 0 bases and J lost 6, with 9 bases in between. CDR3 length: 14 residues. CDR3 nucleotides: TGTGCCACCAGCAGAGATCGCAGGTTCAATGAGCAGTTCTTC. This gives the protein CATSRDRRFNEQFF.

The chain recombines TRBV7-9 with TRBJ2-5, with 12 bases that match TRBD2. The CDR3 is 15 amino acids. The V gene's germline CDR1 is SEHNR and CDR2 FQNEAQ (reference sequence). The V and J ends lost 5 bases and 3 bases, in that order; junction bases with no gene match: 4. CDR3 protein: CASSVLAGGEETQYF. The CDR3 bases are TGTGCCAGCAGCGTTCTAGCGGGAGGGGAAGAGACCCAGTACTTC.

This chain uses TRBV28 with TRBJ2-7, with 7 positions matching TRBD2. CDR1 and CDR2 (germline): MDHEN, SYDVKM. CDR3 length: 15 amino acids. The trim removed 2 bases at V and 0 bases at J, leaving 4 bases unmatched. The CDR3 reads CASSLRLAASYEQYF. The CDR3 nucleotides read TGTGCCAGCAGTTTAAGGCTAGCGGCCTCCTACGAGCAGTACTTC.

The chain is built from TRBV7-9 and TRBJ2-7; 13 nucleotides agree with TRBD2. Unmatched junction bases numbered 7, after V lost 5 bases and J lost 0 bases. The CDR3 consists of 17 residues. Germline V lookup: CDR1 SEHNR, CDR2 FQNEAQ (reference sequence). As DNA, the CDR3 is TGTGCCAGCAGCCCCCGGACTAGCGGGAGTAGCTCCTACGAGCAGTACTTC. It translates to CASSPRTSGSSSYEQYF.

V usage is TRBV11-2 and J usage is TRBJ2-5, with no clear D. CDR3 length equals 13 residues. Trimming left V 1 base short and J 2 bases short, with 5 bases between. Germline CDR1 SGHAT, CDR2 FQNNGV. As DNA, the CDR3 is TGTGCCAGCAGCTTAGTCCCACAAGAGACCCAGTACTTC. Amino acid sequence: CASSLVPQETQYF.

The chain has TRBV19 and TRBJ1-2, with 9 nucleotides matching TRBD1. Germline trimming cut 6 bases from V and 4 bases from J; bases unmatched to any gene: 6. The CDR3 runs 14 residues. The germline gives CDR1 LNHDA, CDR2 SQIVND (reference sequence). The CDR3 sequence: CASSPDRGVYGYTF. The CDR3 DNA sequence: TGTGCCAGTAGCCCAGACAGGGGGGTCTATGGCTACACCTTC.

In its sample, this clone was seen once. The chain carries TRBV7-9 and TRBJ2-3; 7 bases line up with TRBD1. The CDR3 is made up of 17 amino acids. Per the germline V gene, CDR1 is SEHNR and CDR2 is FQNEAQ (reference sequence). V dropped 5 bases and J dropped 0; count of bases not matched to a gene: 11. CDR3 bases: TGTGCCAGCAGCCAGCCGAGTACAGGGGCTAGCACAGATACGCAGTATTTT. Encoded protein: CASSQPSTGASTDTQYF.

This clone has only a few counts. The chain is built from TRBV7-9 and TRBJ1-1; D remains ambiguous. CDR1 and CDR2 (germline): SEHNR, FQNEAQ (reference sequence). V shed 1 base and J shed 4 bases, with 13 bases lying between them. The CDR3 is made up of 15 amino acids. CDR3 nucleotide sequence: TGTGCCAGCAGCTTAGTAGCTGCGGGCGGCACTGAAGCTTTCTTT. It codes for CASSLVAAGGTEAFF. The full variable domain, with the rest looked up from reference TRBV7-9 and TRBJ1-1, is DTGVSQNPRHKITKRGQNVTFRCDPISEHNRLYWYRQTLGQGPEFLTYFQNEAQLEKSRLLSDRFSAERPKGSFSTLEIQRTEQGDSAMYLCASSLVAAGGTEAFFGQGTRLTVV.